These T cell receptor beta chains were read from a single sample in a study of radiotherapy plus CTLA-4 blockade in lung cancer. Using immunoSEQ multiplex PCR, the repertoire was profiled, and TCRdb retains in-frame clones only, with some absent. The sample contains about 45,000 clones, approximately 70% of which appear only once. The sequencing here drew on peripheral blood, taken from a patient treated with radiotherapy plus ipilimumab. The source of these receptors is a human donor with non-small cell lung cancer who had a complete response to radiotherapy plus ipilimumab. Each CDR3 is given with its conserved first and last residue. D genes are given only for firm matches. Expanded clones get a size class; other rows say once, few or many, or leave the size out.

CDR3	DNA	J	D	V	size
CASSSSGGYTEAFF	TGTGCCAGCAGCTCCTCCGGAGGGTACACTGAAGCTTTCTTT	TRBJ1-1	.	TRBV7-6	.
CATRIDLAGGSEQYF	TGTGCCACAAGGATCGACCTAGCGGGAGGATCCGAGCAGTACTTC	TRBJ2-7	TRBD2	TRBV6-5	.
CASSDPGGGLSSGNTIYF	TGTGCCAGCAGCGACCCTGGGGGGGGGTTAAGCTCTGGAAACACCATATATTTT	TRBJ1-3	.	TRBV28	.
CASSEEAGFYHNEQFF	TGTGCCAGCAGTGAAGAGGCGGGCTTCTACCACAATGAGCAGTTCTTC	TRBJ2-1	.	TRBV2	.
CASSPPWSGLISTDTQYF	TGTGCCAGCAGCCCCCCTTGGAGCGGACTCATAAGCACAGATACGCAGTATTTT	TRBJ2-3	.	TRBV7-9	medium-sized
CASSRTSLQWFF	TGTGCCAGCAGTCGGACTAGCCTGCAGTGGTTCTTC	TRBJ2-1	TRBD2	TRBV28	.
CASASLWDRRYNEQFF	TGTGCCAGCGCCAGTCTCTGGGACAGACGATACAATGAGCAGTTCTTC	TRBJ2-1	TRBD1	TRBV28	once
CASSSYQGTKNIQYF	TGTGCCAGCAGCTCATATCAGGGGACCAAAAACATTCAGTACTTC	TRBJ2-4	.	TRBV5-4	.
CASTSGGANYGYTF	TGTGCCAGCACCTCCGGCGGAGCTAACTATGGCTACACCTTC	TRBJ1-2	.	TRBV6-1	.
CASSHRTEWGSPLHF	TGTGCCAGCAGCCACCGGACAGAATGGGGGTCACCCCTCCACTTT	TRBJ1-6	.	TRBV7-2	once
CASRRGQGRHEQYF	TGTGCCAGTAGGAGGGGACAGGGGAGACACGAGCAGTACTTC	TRBJ2-7	TRBD1	TRBV19	.
CASSLLAGGPDTQYF	TGCGCCAGCAGCTTACTAGCGGGAGGGCCGGATACGCAGTATTTT	TRBJ2-3	TRBD2	TRBV5-1	.
CASSPKGTALGTEAFF	TGTGCCAGCAGCCCAAAAGGGACAGCCTTAGGGACTGAAGCTTTCTTT	TRBJ1-1	TRBD1	TRBV7-9	.
CASSSMDSLSGNTIYF	TGTGCCAGCTCATCTATGGACAGCCTCTCTGGAAACACCATATATTTT	TRBJ1-3	.	TRBV18	few
CATSNMGQGVSPLHF	TGTGCCACCAGCAATATGGGACAGGGGGTATCACCCCTCCACTTT	TRBJ1-6	TRBD1	TRBV15	.
CASSVGGGVETQYF	TGTGCCAGCAGTGTGGGGGGAGGGGTCGAGACCCAGTACTTC	TRBJ2-5	TRBD2	TRBV2	.
CASSLNLGTRTNEQFF	TGCGCCAGCAGCTTGAATTTGGGGACTAGGACCAATGAGCAGTTCTTC	TRBJ2-1	TRBD2	TRBV5-1	once
CASSLGWPGLYTIYF	TGTGCCAGCAGCTTAGGATGGCCAGGGTTGTACACCATATATTTT	TRBJ1-3	.	TRBV7-8	.
CAILEQGSSGANVLTF	TGTGCCATTTTGGAGCAGGGATCCTCTGGGGCCAACGTCCTGACTTTC	TRBJ2-6	.	TRBV6-6	.
CASRKTGEYHEQYF	TGTGCCAGCAGGAAGACAGGGGAGTATCACGAGCAGTACTTC	TRBJ2-7	TRBD1	TRBV27	.
CASSSNAQSSEQYF	TGTGCCAGCAGCTCAAACGCACAGTCCTCCGAGCAGTACTTC	TRBJ2-7	.	TRBV7-6	once
CASSLEDGSSYNEQFF	TGTGCCAGCAGCTTAGAAGACGGGAGTTCCTACAATGAGCAGTTCTTC	TRBJ2-1	.	TRBV7-9	.
CASKYISYEQYF	TGTGCCAGCAAATACATCTCCTACGAGCAGTACTTC	TRBJ2-7	.	TRBV2	few
CAISDTGVAEAFF	TGTGCCATCAGTGATACAGGGGTTGCTGAAGCTTTCTTT	TRBJ1-1	TRBD1	TRBV10-3	.
CASSQALWSKTGNTIYF	TGCGCCAGCAGCCAAGCGCTATGGTCTAAAACTGGAAACACCATATATTTT	TRBJ1-3	.	TRBV4-3	.
CASSFSGGYGYTF	TGTGCCAGCAGCTTCTCGGGGGGCTATGGCTACACCTTC	TRBJ1-2	.	TRBV7-2	.
CASSPGTGSQPQHF	TGTGCCAGCTCACCCGGGACAGGGAGCCAGCCCCAGCATTTT	TRBJ1-5	TRBD1	TRBV18	.
CASSPGQLYNEQFF	TGTGCCAGCAGTCCGGGACAGCTGTACAATGAGCAGTTCTTC	TRBJ2-1	TRBD1	TRBV2	.
CASSLARQNSPLHF	TGTGCCAGCAGCTTAGCCAGGCAAAATTCACCCCTCCACTTT	TRBJ1-6	.	TRBV7-9	.
CASSPPGYRDSNNEQFF	TGTGCCAGCTCACCACCGGGATACAGGGACAGTAACAATGAGCAGTTCTTC	TRBJ2-1	TRBD1	TRBV18	.
CASSLGPEAYEQYF	TGTGCCAGCAGCTTAGGCCCAGAAGCCTACGAGCAGTACTTC	TRBJ2-7	.	TRBV11-2	.
CASSLGRGAAGANVLTF	TGTGCCAGCAGCTTAGGTCGTGGGGCAGCGGGGGCCAACGTCCTGACTTTC	TRBJ2-6	.	TRBV7-2	.
CASSLQQGAGTGELFF	TGTGCCAGCAGCTTACAACAGGGGGCCGGCACCGGGGAGCTGTTTTTT	TRBJ2-2	TRBD1	TRBV5-4	once
CASSDAWTSRMQYF	TGTGCCAGCAGTGACGCCTGGACTAGTCGGATGCAGTACTTC	TRBJ2-5	TRBD2	TRBV27	.
CASSLTGNGYTF	TGCGCCAGCAGCTTGACAGGGAATGGCTACACCTTC	TRBJ1-2	.	TRBV5-1	.
CAVTSGEAYEQYF	TGTGCCGTAACTAGCGGGGAGGCTTACGAGCAGTACTTC	TRBJ2-7	TRBD2	TRBV2	.
CASSFPPGGDTQYF	TGTGCCAGCAGCTTCCCTCCCGGGGGAGATACGCAGTATTTT	TRBJ2-3	.	TRBV7-9	once
CASSSPRLQGLRPPLHF	TGTGCCAGCAGTTCTCCCCGCTTACAGGGGTTGAGGCCACCCCTCCACTTT	TRBJ1-6	TRBD1	TRBV27	once
CATGTGYSLYEQYF	TGTGCCACAGGTACAGGGTACTCCCTCTACGAGCAGTACTTC	TRBJ2-7	.	TRBV28	few
CASSLARITGLGETQYF	TGTGCCAGCAGCTTGGCGCGGATTACGGGACTAGGGGAGACCCAGTACTTC	TRBJ2-5	TRBD2	TRBV5-6	few
CASSFSTGWYEQYF	TGTGCCAGCAGCTTTAGCACAGGGTGGTACGAGCAGTACTTC	TRBJ2-7	.	TRBV11-2	.
CASSIDLSSSSYEQYF	TGTGCCAGTAGTATAGATCTTAGCTCAAGCTCCTACGAGCAGTACTTC	TRBJ2-7	.	TRBV19	.
CASSRSQGAVGYTF	TGTGCCAGCAGCCGCTCACAGGGGGCGGTTGGCTACACCTTC	TRBJ1-2	TRBD1	TRBV9	.
CASSLQGNIQYF	TGTGCCAGCAGCCTACAGGGAAACATTCAGTACTTC	TRBJ2-4	.	TRBV7-9	.
CASSLAQGGSGQETQYF	TGCGCCAGCAGCTTGGCCCAGGGGGGAAGCGGCCAAGAGACCCAGTACTTC	TRBJ2-5	.	TRBV5-1	.
CASSAGQSHSYEQYF	TGTGCCAGCAGTGCGGGACAGTCACACTCCTACGAGCAGTACTTC	TRBJ2-7	TRBD1	TRBV6-1	.
CASSEGGLGETQYF	TGTGCCAGCAGTGAAGGGGGACTGGGAGAGACCCAGTACTTC	TRBJ2-5	.	TRBV6-1	once
CASKTAYMDYGYTF	TGTGCCAGCAAAACAGCCTATATGGACTATGGCTACACCTTC	TRBJ1-2	.	TRBV6-5	.
CSVAGGRNEQYF	TGCAGCGTGGCGGGGGGACGGAACGAGCAGTACTTC	TRBJ2-7	TRBD2	TRBV29-1	few
CASSPPLRGGETQYF	TGTGCCAGCTCACCACCGTTGCGGGGGGGCGAGACCCAGTACTTC	TRBJ2-5	TRBD2	TRBV18	.
CATNRGLSTDTQYF	TGTGCCACCAACAGGGGCCTCTCCACAGATACGCAGTATTTT	TRBJ2-3	TRBD1	TRBV6-1	few
CASSQPGQKNTEAFF	TGCGCCAGCAGCCAACCGGGACAGAAAAACACTGAAGCTTTCTTT	TRBJ1-1	TRBD1	TRBV4-1	.
CASGLLSEQYF	TGTGCTAGTGGTTTGCTCTCCGAGCAGTACTTC	TRBJ2-7	.	TRBV12-5	.
CASSSAVTGELFF	TGTGCCAGCAGCTCAGCCGTGACCGGGGAGCTGTTTTTT	TRBJ2-2	.	TRBV7-9	.
CSVEHQTGRFF	TGCAGCGTTGAACATCAGACAGGGAGGTTCTTC	TRBJ2-1	TRBD1	TRBV29-1	.
CASRDSQPGRTGELFF	TGTGCCAGCAGGGACAGCCAACCGGGTCGCACCGGGGAGCTGTTTTTT	TRBJ2-2	.	TRBV27	.
CASTRKIRDRNTEAFF	TGTGCCAGCACCCGTAAAATCCGGGACAGGAACACTGAAGCTTTCTTT	TRBJ1-1	TRBD1	TRBV7-8	.